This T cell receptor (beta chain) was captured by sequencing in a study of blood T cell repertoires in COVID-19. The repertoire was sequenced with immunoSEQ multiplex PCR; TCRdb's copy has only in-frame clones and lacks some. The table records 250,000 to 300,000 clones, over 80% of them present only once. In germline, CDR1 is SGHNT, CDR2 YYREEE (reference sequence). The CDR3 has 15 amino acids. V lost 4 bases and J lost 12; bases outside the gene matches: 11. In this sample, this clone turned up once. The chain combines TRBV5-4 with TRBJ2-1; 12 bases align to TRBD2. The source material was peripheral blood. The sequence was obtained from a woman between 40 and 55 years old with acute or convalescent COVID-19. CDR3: CASSASSGGASRQFF. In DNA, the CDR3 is TGTGCCAGCAGCGCTTCTAGCGGGGGGGCCTCGCGGCAGTTCTTC.